This T cell receptor beta chain appears in the sequencing data of a study of technical replicates of blood from several donors. Profiled with immunoSEQ multiplex PCR; TCRdb holds only in-frame clones, not every one. In the table there are about 75,000 clones, 91% of which are singletons. The V gene's germline CDR1 is LNHDA and CDR2 SQIVND (reference sequence). Trimming cost V 4 bases and J 4 bases; bases outside gene matches: 10. The length of the CDR3 is 16 residues. Sequenced material: T cells isolated from PBMCs. This chain connects TRBV19 to TRBJ2-5; 9 nucleotides agree with TRBD2. This TCR was sampled from a human donor in good health. Some clones in this sample may be carry-over from other donors' samples. CDR3 region: CASSTRGGTRRETQYF. The DNA for the CDR3 is TGTGCCAGTAGTACGCGGGGGGGTACCCGGAGAGAGACCCAGTACTTC.